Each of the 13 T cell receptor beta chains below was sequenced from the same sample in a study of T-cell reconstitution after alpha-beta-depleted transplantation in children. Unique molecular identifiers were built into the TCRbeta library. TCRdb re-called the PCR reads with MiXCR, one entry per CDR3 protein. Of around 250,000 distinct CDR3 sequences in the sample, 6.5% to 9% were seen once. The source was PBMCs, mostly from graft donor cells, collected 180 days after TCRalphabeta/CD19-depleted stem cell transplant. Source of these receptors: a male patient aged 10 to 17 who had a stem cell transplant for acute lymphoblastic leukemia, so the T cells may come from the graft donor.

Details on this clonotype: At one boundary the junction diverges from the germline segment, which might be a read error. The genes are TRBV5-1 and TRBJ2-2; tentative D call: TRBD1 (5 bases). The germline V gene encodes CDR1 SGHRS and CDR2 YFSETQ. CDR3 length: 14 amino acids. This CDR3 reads CAISLGLLSGELFF. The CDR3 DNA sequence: TGCGCCATCAGCTTGGGGCTCCTCTCCGGGGAGCTGTTTTTT.

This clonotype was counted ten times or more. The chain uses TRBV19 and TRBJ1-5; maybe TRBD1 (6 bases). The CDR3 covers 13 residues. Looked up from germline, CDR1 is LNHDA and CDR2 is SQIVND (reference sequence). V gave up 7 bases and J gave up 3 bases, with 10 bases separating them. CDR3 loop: CASTDRVNQPQHF. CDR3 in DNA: TGTGCCAGTACGGACAGAGTCAATCAGCCCCAGCATTTT.

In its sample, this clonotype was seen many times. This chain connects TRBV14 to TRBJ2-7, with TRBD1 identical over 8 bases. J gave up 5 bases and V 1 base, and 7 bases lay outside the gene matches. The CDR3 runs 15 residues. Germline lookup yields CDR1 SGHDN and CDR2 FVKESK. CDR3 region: CASSQVRGRSDEQYF. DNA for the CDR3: TGTGCCAGCAGCCAAGTCAGGGGGCGAAGCGACGAGCAGTACTTC.

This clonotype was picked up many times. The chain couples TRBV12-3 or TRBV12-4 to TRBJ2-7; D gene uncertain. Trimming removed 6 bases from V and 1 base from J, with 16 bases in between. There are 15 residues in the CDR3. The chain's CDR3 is CASRLAAFHSYEQYF. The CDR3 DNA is TGTGCCAGCAGGCTGGCGGCCTTTCATTCCTACGAGCAGTACTTC.

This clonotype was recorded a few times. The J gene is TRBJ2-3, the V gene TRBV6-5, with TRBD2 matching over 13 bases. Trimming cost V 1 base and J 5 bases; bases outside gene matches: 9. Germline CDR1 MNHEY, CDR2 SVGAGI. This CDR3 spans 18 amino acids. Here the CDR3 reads CASSYWQLAGGPGDTQYF. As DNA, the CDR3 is TGTGCCAGCAGTTACTGGCAACTAGCGGGGGGGCCGGGAGATACGCAGTATTTT.

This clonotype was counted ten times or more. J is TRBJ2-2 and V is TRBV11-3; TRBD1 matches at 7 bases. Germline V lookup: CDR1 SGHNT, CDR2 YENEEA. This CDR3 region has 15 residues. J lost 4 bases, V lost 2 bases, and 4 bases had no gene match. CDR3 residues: CASSLRQGFTGELFF. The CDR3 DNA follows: TGTGCCAGCAGCTTAAGACAGGGTTTCACCGGGGAGCTGTTTTTT.

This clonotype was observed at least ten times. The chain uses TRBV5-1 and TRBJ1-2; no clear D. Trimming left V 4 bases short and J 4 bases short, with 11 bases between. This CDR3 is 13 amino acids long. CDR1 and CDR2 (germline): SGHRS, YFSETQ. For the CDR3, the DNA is TGCGCCAGCAGCAAAGGGAGAAGCTATGGCTACACCTTC. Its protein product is CASSKGRSYGYTF.

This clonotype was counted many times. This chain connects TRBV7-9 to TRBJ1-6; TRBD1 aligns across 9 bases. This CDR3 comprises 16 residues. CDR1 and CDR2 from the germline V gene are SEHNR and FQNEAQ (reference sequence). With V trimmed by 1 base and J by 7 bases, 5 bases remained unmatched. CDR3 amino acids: CASSLDGQGQNSPLHF. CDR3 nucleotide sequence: TGTGCCAGCAGCTTAGACGGACAGGGGCAGAATTCACCCCTCCACTTT.

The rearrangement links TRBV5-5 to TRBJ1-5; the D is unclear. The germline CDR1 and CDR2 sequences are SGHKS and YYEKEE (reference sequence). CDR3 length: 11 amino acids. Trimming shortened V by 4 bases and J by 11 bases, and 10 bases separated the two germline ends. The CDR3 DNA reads TGTGCCAGCAGCACGCAGGCAGCCCAGCATTTT. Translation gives CASSTQAAQHF. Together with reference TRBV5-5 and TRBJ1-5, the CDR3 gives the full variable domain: DAGVTQSPTHLIKTRGQQVTLRCSPISGHKSVSWYQQVLGQGPQFIFQYYEKEERGRGNFPDRFSARQFPNYSSELNVNALLLGDSALYLCASSTQAAQHFGDGTRLSIL.

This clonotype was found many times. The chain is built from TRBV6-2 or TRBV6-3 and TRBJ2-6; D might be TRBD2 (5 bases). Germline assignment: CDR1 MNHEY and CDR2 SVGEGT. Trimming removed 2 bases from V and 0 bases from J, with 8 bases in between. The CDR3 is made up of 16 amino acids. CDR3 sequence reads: CASSYPGSSGANVLTF. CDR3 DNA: TGTGCCAGCAGTTACCCTGGGAGCTCTGGGGCCAACGTCCTGACTTTC.

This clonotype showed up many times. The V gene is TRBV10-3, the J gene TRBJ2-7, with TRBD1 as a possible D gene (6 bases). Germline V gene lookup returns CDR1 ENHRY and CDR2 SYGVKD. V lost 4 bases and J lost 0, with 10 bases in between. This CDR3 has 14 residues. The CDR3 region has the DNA TGTGCCATCAGTGGGGACATTGCCTCCTACGAGCAGTACTTC. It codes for CAISGDIASYEQYF.

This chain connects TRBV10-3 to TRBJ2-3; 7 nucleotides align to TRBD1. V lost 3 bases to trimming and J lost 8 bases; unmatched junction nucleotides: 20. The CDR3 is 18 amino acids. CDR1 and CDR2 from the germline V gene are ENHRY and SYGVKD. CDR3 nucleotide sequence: TGTGCCATCAGTGACTCCGCCGTAGCAGGGGGTATGGGCGTTACGCAGTATTTT. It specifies CAISDSAVAGGMGVTQYF.

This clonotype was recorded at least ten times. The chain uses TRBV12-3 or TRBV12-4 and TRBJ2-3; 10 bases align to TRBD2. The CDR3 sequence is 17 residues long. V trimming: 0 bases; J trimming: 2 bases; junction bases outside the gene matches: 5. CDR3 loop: CASSLASSGGYTDTQYF. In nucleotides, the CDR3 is TGTGCCAGCAGTTTAGCCTCTAGCGGGGGATACACAGATACGCAGTATTTT.